The entry below gives a single T cell receptor (beta chain) sequence along with its context. Germline V CDR1 and CDR2: SNHLY, FYNNEI. The CDR3 contains 15 residues. V dropped 3 bases and J dropped 3 bases, with 14 bases sitting between them. Using immunoSEQ multiplex PCR, the repertoire was profiled, and TCRdb retains in-frame clones only, with some absent. The sample records 40,000 to 45,000 clones, roughly 78% being singletons. This record comes from a study of PD-L1 blockade in urothelial cancer. Study at large: Each participant's history included 0 to 3 prior chemotherapy regimens.

Sequenced material: PBMCs, taken around atezolizumab (anti-PD-L1) treatment. The chain carries TRBV2 and TRBJ1-1; perhaps TRBD1 as D (5 bases). The source of this sequence is a man aged 70 or older with urothelial cancer. CDR3 bases: TGTGCCAGCAGTGAGCGCGGAGGGGCCTACACTGAAGCTTTCTTT. It encodes CASSERGGAYTEAFF.